Given below is one T cell receptor (beta chain) in context. It has no known antigen specificity. The record has no base qualities; no much larger clone is one base away. The immunoSEQ Assay, a bias-controlled multiplex PCR, was used to amplify TCRbeta CDR3 regions from genomic DNA. As for the authors' bioinformatics: Within the assay, amplification of reference gene primers was used to estimate how many nucleated cells each sample contained. To quantify the absolute abundance of each unique TCRbeta CDR3 rearrangement, sequence reads were collapsed and filtered. For each sample, productive Simpson clonality was calculated as the square root of Simpson's diversity index across productive rearrangements. TCRdb took over this immuneACCESS table, retaining in-frame rearrangements with V and J assigned. Such tables are incomplete; in checked studies, under half of the missing clones stem from an unresolved V gene, and the remainder is unexplained. V and J calls plus clone size are reproduced from that table; the DNA served to infer D and trimming. The sample table lists 350,000 to 500,000 clones, roughly 84% of them with a count of one. The ten largest account for approximately 1.5% of the sample.

Inclusive of the bounding cysteine and phenylalanine, the CDR3 is 13 residues long. Only the CDR3 DNA stays, 39 bases, in frame from base 1. Clipping removes 5 bases from V and 6 bases from J, with 3 as the unmatched junction base count. From the germline V gene, CDR1 is MDHEN and CDR2 is SYDVKM. The sample belongs to a study of blood T cell repertoires in COVID-19 (dated by TCRdb to 2020 to 2022). Turning to the overall study: Collaborator samples came from the United States, Italy and Spain and covered acute and convalescent phases of COVID-19. The material from the prospective study consisted of cDNA or gDNA derived from T cells, B-cell-depleted T cells, or PBMCs. The dataset comprised deeply sampled blood TCRbeta repertoires from subjects exposed to, actively infected with, or recovered from COVID-19. The repertoires were made available in a free public database intended to serve as a resource for research on the immune response to SARS-CoV-2. Samples came from the ongoing ImmuneRACE study (first 160 participants) plus 1,254 subjects from 6 global collaborators. Sample metadata almost always included a de-identified subject ID, COVID-19 status, age in years and sex. Where available, HLA class I and class II types were obtained from metadata supplied by the sample provider rather than from assay-based typing. The paper as a whole reports these results and caveats: How much clinical and demographic metadata was included differed by source and by participant, and the metadata was provided uncurated.

Participants in the prospective study were enrolled through a virtual design, were aged roughly 18 to 100 years, and lived in fewer than 30 United States geographic areas. Cohort assignment in the prospective study relied on participant-reported clinical history from a screening survey and a study questionnaire. A participant counted as exposed if, within 2 weeks of entering the study, that participant had been in contact with someone who had a PCR-confirmed or clinician-diagnosed COVID-19 case. Mobile phlebotomists in the prospective study collected whole blood, serum and a nasopharyngeal or oropharyngeal swab from every participant. Over an approximately 2-month period, participants in the prospective study had the option of providing additional blood draws and questionnaires. Blood samples from the prospective study were shipped frozen or at room temperature prior to DNA extraction.

The specimen sequenced was PBMCs or T cells enriched from blood (not recorded which). The sequence derives from a woman younger than 30 who had been exposed to COVID-19. The receptor chain draws on TRBV28 and TRBJ2-2, and 7 bases in between align with TRBD2. The nucleotide sequence is TGTGCCAGCAGTCCCCGGGGGGCCGGGGAGCTGTTTTTT. The translation is CASSPRGAGELFF.